Sequencing of this TCR beta chain was carried out in a study of blood T cell repertoires in COVID-19. TCRdb's copy holds only in-frame clones and misses some; the assay was immunoSEQ multiplex PCR. The repertoire holds about 370,000 clones, roughly nine tenths seen once, with more than 0.8% in the top ten. Per germline, CDR1 SGDLS and CDR2 YYNGEE. The CDR3 consists of 13 residues. Trimming left V 0 bases short and J 4 bases short, with 7 bases between. The V and J genes are TRBV9 and TRBJ1-2; no clear D gene. Sequencing used PBMCs or T cells enriched from blood (not recorded which). This sequence originates from a man between 18 and 35 years old who had recovered from COVID-19. This CDR3 reads CASSVAMSYGYTF. The CDR3 region has the DNA TGTGCCAGCAGCGTAGCAATGTCCTATGGCTACACCTTC.